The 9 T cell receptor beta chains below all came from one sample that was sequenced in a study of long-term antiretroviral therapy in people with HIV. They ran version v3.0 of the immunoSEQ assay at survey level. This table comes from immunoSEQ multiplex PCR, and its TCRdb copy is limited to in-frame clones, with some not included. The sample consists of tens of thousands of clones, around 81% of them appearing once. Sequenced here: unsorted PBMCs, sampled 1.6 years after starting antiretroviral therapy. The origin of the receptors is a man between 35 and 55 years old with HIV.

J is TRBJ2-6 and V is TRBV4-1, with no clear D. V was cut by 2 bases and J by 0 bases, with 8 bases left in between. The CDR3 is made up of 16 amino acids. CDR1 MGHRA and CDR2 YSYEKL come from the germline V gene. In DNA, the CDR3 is TGCGCCAGCAGCCAATCACACAGCTCTGGGGCCAACGTCCTGACTTTC. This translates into CASSQSHSSGANVLTF.

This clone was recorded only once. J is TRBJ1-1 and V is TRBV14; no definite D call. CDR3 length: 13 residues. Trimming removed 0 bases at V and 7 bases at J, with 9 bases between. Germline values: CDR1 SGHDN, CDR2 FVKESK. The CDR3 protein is CASSQEGRSEAFF. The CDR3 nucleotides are TGTGCCAGCAGCCAAGAGGGCAGAAGTGAAGCTTTCTTT.

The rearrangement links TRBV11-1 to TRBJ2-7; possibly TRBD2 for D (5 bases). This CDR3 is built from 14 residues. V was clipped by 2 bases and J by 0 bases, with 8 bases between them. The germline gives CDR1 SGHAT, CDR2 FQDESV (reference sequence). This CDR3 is CASSLISGSYEQYF. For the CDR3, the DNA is TGTGCCAGCAGCTTAATAAGCGGCTCCTACGAGCAGTACTTC.

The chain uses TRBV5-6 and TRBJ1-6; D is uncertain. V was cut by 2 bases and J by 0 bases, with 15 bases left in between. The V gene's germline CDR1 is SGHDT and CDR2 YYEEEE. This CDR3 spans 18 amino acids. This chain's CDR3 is CASSLYSLGSSYNSPLHF. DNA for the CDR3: TGTGCCAGCAGCTTATACAGCCTCGGCAGCTCCTATAATTCACCCCTCCACTTT. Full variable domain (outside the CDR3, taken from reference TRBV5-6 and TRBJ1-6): DAGVTQSPTHLIKTRGQQVTLRCSPKSGHDTVSWYQQALGQGPQFIFQYYEEEERQRGNFPDRFSGHQFPNYSSELNVNALLLGDSALYLCASSLYSLGSSYNSPLHFGNGTRLTVT.

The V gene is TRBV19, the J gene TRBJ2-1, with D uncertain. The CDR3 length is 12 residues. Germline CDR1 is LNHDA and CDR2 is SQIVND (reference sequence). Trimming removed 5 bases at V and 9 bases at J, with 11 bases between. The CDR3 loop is CASSSLNPEQFF. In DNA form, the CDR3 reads TGTGCCAGTAGTTCCCTTAATCCTGAGCAGTTCTTC.

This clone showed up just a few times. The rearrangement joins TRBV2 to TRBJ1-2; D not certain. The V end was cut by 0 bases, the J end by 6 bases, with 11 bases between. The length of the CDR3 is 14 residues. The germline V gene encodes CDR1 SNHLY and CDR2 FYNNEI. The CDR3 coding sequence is TGTGCCAGCAGTGAAGCGGGTCGAATCGATGGCTACACCTTC. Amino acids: CASSEAGRIDGYTF.

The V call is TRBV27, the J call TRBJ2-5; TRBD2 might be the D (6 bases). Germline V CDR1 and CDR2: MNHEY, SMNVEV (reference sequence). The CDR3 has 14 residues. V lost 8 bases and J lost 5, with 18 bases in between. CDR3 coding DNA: TGTGCCAGCGGGGGTAGCGGTCTTGGGGAGACCCAGTACTTC. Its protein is CASGGSGLGETQYF.

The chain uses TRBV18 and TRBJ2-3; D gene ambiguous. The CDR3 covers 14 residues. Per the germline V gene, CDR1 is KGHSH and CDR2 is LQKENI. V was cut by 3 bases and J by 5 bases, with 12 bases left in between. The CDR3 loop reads CASSPAGSEDTQYF. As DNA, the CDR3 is TGTGCCAGCTCACCTGCCGGGTCAGAAGATACGCAGTATTTT.

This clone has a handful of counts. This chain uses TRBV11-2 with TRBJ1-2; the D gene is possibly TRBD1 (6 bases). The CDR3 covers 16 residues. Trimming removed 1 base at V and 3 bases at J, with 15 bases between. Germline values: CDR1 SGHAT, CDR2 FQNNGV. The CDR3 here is CASSLGTGIADYGYTF. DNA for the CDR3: TGTGCCAGCAGCTTAGGCACAGGGATAGCTGACTATGGCTACACCTTC.